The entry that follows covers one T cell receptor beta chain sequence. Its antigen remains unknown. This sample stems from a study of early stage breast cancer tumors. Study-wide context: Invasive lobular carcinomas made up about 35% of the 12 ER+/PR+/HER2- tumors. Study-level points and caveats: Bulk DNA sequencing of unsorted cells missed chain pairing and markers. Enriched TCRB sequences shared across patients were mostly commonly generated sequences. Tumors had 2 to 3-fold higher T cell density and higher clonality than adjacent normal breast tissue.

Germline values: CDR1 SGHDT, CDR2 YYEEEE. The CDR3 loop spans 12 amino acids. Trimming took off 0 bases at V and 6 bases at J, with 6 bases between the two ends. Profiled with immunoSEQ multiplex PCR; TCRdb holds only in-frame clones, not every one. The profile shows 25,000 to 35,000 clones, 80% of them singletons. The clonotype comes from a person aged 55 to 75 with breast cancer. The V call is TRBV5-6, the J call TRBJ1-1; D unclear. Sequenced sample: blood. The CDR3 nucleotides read TGTGCCAGCAGCTTGGACGGGTCTGAAGCTTTCTTT. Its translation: CASSLDGSEAFF.